A selection of T cell receptor beta chains follows, all from one sample in a study of blood T cell repertoires in COVID-19. The method was immunoSEQ multiplex PCR; TCRdb's version includes in-frame clones alone and lacks a portion of them. The table lists roughly 70,000 clones, 88% of them singletons, with around 1.3% in the top ten. The sequenced sample consisted of peripheral blood. These receptors originate from a human donor in a cohort sampled during active COVID-19. Each CDR3 is given with its conserved first and last residue. D genes are given only for firm matches. The size entry is marked missing in some rows and otherwise reads once, few, many or a size class.

cdr3_aa: CASRETGADQPQHF
cdr3_nt: TGTGCCAGCAGGGAGACAGGGGCCGATCAGCCCCAGCATTTT
v_call: TRBV28
d_call: TRBD1
clone_size: NA
j_call: TRBJ1-5

cdr3_aa: CASSQGSSEQFF
cdr3_nt: TGTGCCAGCAGCCAAGGTAGCTCTGAGCAGTTCTTC
v_call: TRBV3-1/TRBV3-2
d_call: NA
clone_size: NA
j_call: TRBJ2-1

cdr3_aa: CASSEAAGEGEKLFF
cdr3_nt: TGTGCCAGCAGTGAAGCGGCAGGGGAAGGCGAAAAACTGTTTTTT
v_call: TRBV6-1
d_call: NA
clone_size: NA
j_call: TRBJ1-4

cdr3_aa: CASSYRQGLYGYTF
cdr3_nt: TGTGCCAGCAGCTACAGACAGGGGCTCTATGGCTACACCTTC
v_call: TRBV3-1/TRBV3-2
d_call: TRBD1
clone_size: few
j_call: TRBJ1-2

cdr3_aa: CAAQEEGGNTIYF
cdr3_nt: TGTGCCGCCCAAGAGGAGGGGGGAAACACCATATATTTT
v_call: TRBV3-1/TRBV3-2
d_call: NA
clone_size: few
j_call: TRBJ1-3

cdr3_aa: CSVEKVDRGETQYF
cdr3_nt: TGCAGCGTTGAGAAGGTGGACAGAGGGGAGACCCAGTACTTC
v_call: TRBV29-1
d_call: NA
clone_size: NA
j_call: TRBJ2-5

cdr3_aa: CASSLANEQFF
cdr3_nt: TGTGCCAGCAGCTTGGCTAATGAGCAGTTCTTC
v_call: TRBV5-5
d_call: NA
clone_size: NA
j_call: TRBJ2-1

cdr3_aa: CASSSDSVYGYTF
cdr3_nt: TGTGCCAGCAGTTCAGACAGTGTCTATGGCTACACCTTC
v_call: TRBV12-3/TRBV12-4
d_call: NA
clone_size: NA
j_call: TRBJ1-2

cdr3_aa: CASSDLGSGTETQYF
cdr3_nt: TGTGCCAGCAGTGATTTGGGGAGCGGGACAGAGACCCAGTACTTC
v_call: TRBV2
d_call: TRBD2
clone_size: NA
j_call: TRBJ2-5

cdr3_aa: CASSYGTSGRTYEQYF
cdr3_nt: TGTGCCAGCAGTTACGGGACTAGCGGAAGGACCTACGAGCAGTACTTC
v_call: TRBV6-2/TRBV6-3
d_call: TRBD2
clone_size: NA
j_call: TRBJ2-7

cdr3_aa: CSVMTGNTEAFF
cdr3_nt: TGCAGCGTTATGACAGGGAACACTGAAGCTTTCTTT
v_call: TRBV29-1
d_call: NA
clone_size: NA
j_call: TRBJ1-1

cdr3_aa: CASSLGYSEASPLHF
cdr3_nt: TGTGCCAGCAGTTTAGGGTACAGTGAAGCTTCACCCCTCCACTTT
v_call: TRBV27
d_call: NA
clone_size: NA
j_call: TRBJ1-6

cdr3_aa: CASLGGAYNSPLHF
cdr3_nt: TGTGCCAGCCTCGGGGGGGCCTATAATTCACCCCTCCACTTT
v_call: TRBV6-5
d_call: NA
clone_size: NA
j_call: TRBJ1-6

cdr3_aa: CASSPGGGRSDTQYF
cdr3_nt: TGCGCCAGCAGCCCCGGTGGGGGGAGATCAGATACGCAGTATTTT
v_call: TRBV5-1
d_call: NA
clone_size: NA
j_call: TRBJ2-3

cdr3_aa: CASSETSGSDEQFF
cdr3_nt: TGCGCCAGCAGTGAGACTAGCGGGAGCGATGAGCAGTTCTTC
v_call: TRBV10-2
d_call: TRBD2
clone_size: NA
j_call: TRBJ2-1

cdr3_aa: CASSFESAWNTEAFF
cdr3_nt: TGTGCCAGCAGTTTTGAATCCGCGTGGAACACTGAAGCTTTCTTT
v_call: TRBV28
d_call: NA
clone_size: NA
j_call: TRBJ1-1

cdr3_aa: CASSLTGGGELFF
cdr3_nt: TGTGCCAGCAGCCTGACAGGGGGCGGGGAGCTGTTTTTT
v_call: TRBV11-3
d_call: TRBD1
clone_size: NA
j_call: TRBJ2-2

cdr3_aa: CASSQVRESQETQYF
cdr3_nt: TGTGCCAGCAGCCAAGTAAGAGAGAGCCAAGAGACCCAGTACTTC
v_call: TRBV3-1/TRBV3-2
d_call: NA
clone_size: NA
j_call: TRBJ2-5

cdr3_aa: CASSPRTGVVETQYF
cdr3_nt: TGTGCCAGCAGTCCCCGGACAGGGGTAGTCGAGACCCAGTACTTC
v_call: TRBV25-1
d_call: TRBD1
clone_size: NA
j_call: TRBJ2-5

cdr3_aa: CASRLSPGTDTQYF
cdr3_nt: TGCGCCAGCAGACTGAGCCCGGGGACAGATACGCAGTATTTT
v_call: TRBV5-1
d_call: NA
clone_size: NA
j_call: TRBJ2-3

cdr3_aa: CASSLQRQGYNSPLHF
cdr3_nt: TGTGCCAGCAGTTTACAGAGACAGGGGTATAATTCACCCCTCCACTTT
v_call: TRBV27
d_call: TRBD1
clone_size: NA
j_call: TRBJ1-6

cdr3_aa: CASSQDIVQETQYF
cdr3_nt: TGTGCCAGCAGCCAAGACATAGTGCAAGAGACCCAGTACTTC
v_call: TRBV3-1/TRBV3-2
d_call: NA
clone_size: NA
j_call: TRBJ2-5

cdr3_aa: CASKIRGDNEQFF
cdr3_nt: TGTGCCAGCAAGATTCGCGGGGACAATGAGCAGTTCTTC
v_call: TRBV12-3/TRBV12-4
d_call: NA
clone_size: NA
j_call: TRBJ2-1

cdr3_aa: CAWSRDRPYGYTF
cdr3_nt: TGTGCCTGGAGTAGAGACAGACCCTATGGCTACACCTTC
v_call: TRBV30
d_call: NA
clone_size: NA
j_call: TRBJ1-2

cdr3_aa: CAISGTVNTGELFF
cdr3_nt: TGTGCCATCAGTGGGACAGTGAACACCGGGGAGCTGTTTTTT
v_call: TRBV10-3
d_call: NA
clone_size: NA
j_call: TRBJ2-2

cdr3_aa: CASRTDSINYGYTF
cdr3_nt: TGTGCCAGCAGGACCGACAGTATTAACTATGGCTACACCTTC
v_call: TRBV6-5
d_call: NA
clone_size: NA
j_call: TRBJ1-2

cdr3_aa: CASARQGPQSEAFF
cdr3_nt: TGTGCCAGCGCCCGACAGGGCCCACAATCTGAAGCTTTCTTT
v_call: TRBV27
d_call: TRBD1
clone_size: NA
j_call: TRBJ1-1

cdr3_aa: CASSHGQYTEAFF
cdr3_nt: TGTGCCAGCAGCCATGGACAGTACACTGAAGCTTTCTTT
v_call: TRBV3-1/TRBV3-2
d_call: NA
clone_size: NA
j_call: TRBJ1-1

cdr3_aa: CASSEWGSGDQPQHF
cdr3_nt: TGTGCCAGCAGTGAGTGGGGGTCGGGAGATCAGCCCCAGCATTTT
v_call: TRBV6-1
d_call: NA
clone_size: NA
j_call: TRBJ1-5

cdr3_aa: CASSKTSYEQYF
cdr3_nt: TGTGCCAGCAGTAAGACTAGCTACGAGCAGTACTTC
v_call: TRBV2
d_call: NA
clone_size: few
j_call: TRBJ2-7

cdr3_aa: CATSDWGGTVSNTGELFF
cdr3_nt: TGTGCCACCAGTGATTGGGGCGGGACCGTTTCGAACACCGGGGAGCTGTTTTTT
v_call: TRBV24-1
d_call: NA
clone_size: NA
j_call: TRBJ2-2

cdr3_aa: CATRLRQGVPQPQHF
cdr3_nt: TGTGCCACCAGACTCAGACAGGGGGTACCTCAGCCCCAGCATTTT
v_call: TRBV24-1
d_call: TRBD1
clone_size: NA
j_call: TRBJ1-5

cdr3_aa: CSGGTEVEQYF
cdr3_nt: TGCAGCGGGGGGACAGAGGTCGAGCAGTACTTC
v_call: TRBV29-1
d_call: TRBD1
clone_size: NA
j_call: TRBJ2-7

cdr3_aa: CASSVREYNDEQFF
cdr3_nt: TGTGCCAGCAGTGTGAGGGAATATAACGATGAGCAGTTCTTC
v_call: TRBV19
d_call: NA
clone_size: NA
j_call: TRBJ2-1

cdr3_aa: CSVDQGGTDTQYF
cdr3_nt: TGCAGCGTTGACCAGGGGGGAACAGATACGCAGTATTTT
v_call: TRBV29-1
d_call: NA
clone_size: NA
j_call: TRBJ2-3

cdr3_aa: CASSEISLWGRATDTQYF
cdr3_nt: TGTGCCAGCAGTGAAATCTCCCTATGGGGGAGGGCCACAGATACGCAGTATTTT
v_call: TRBV6-1
d_call: TRBD2
clone_size: few
j_call: TRBJ2-3

cdr3_aa: CASSLAGSYEQYF
cdr3_nt: TGTGCCAGCAGCCTAGCGGGATCCTACGAGCAGTACTTC
v_call: TRBV13
d_call: TRBD2
clone_size: NA
j_call: TRBJ2-7

cdr3_aa: CASSLRDTTDTQYF
cdr3_nt: TGTGCCAGCAGTCTCCGGGACACCACAGATACGCAGTATTTT
v_call: TRBV3-1/TRBV3-2
d_call: NA
clone_size: NA
j_call: TRBJ2-3

cdr3_aa: CASSQAMEGQPQHF
cdr3_nt: TGTGCCAGCAGCCAAGCGATGGAGGGTCAGCCCCAGCATTTT
v_call: TRBV3-1/TRBV3-2
d_call: NA
clone_size: few
j_call: TRBJ1-5

cdr3_aa: CAISEDWSGPDDEQFF
cdr3_nt: TGTGCCATCAGTGAGGATTGGAGCGGCCCTGACGATGAGCAGTTCTTC
v_call: TRBV10-3
d_call: NA
clone_size: NA
j_call: TRBJ2-1

cdr3_aa: CASRDRTGTYEQYF
cdr3_nt: TGTGCCAGCAGAGACCGGACAGGCACCTACGAGCAGTACTTC
v_call: TRBV28
d_call: TRBD1
clone_size: NA
j_call: TRBJ2-7

cdr3_aa: CASSWQVLETQYF
cdr3_nt: TGCGCCAGCAGTTGGCAGGTACTAGAGACCCAGTACTTC
v_call: TRBV23-1
d_call: NA
clone_size: NA
j_call: TRBJ2-5

cdr3_aa: CASSIRTGVGYGYTF
cdr3_nt: TGTGCCAGTAGTATCAGGACAGGGGTTGGCTATGGCTACACCTTC
v_call: TRBV19
d_call: TRBD1
clone_size: NA
j_call: TRBJ1-2

cdr3_aa: CASSLGSGRYEQYF
cdr3_nt: TGCGCCAGCAGCTTGGGTAGCGGGAGGTACGAGCAGTACTTC
v_call: TRBV5-1
d_call: TRBD2
clone_size: NA
j_call: TRBJ2-7

cdr3_aa: CASSAGALGNEQFF
cdr3_nt: TGCGCCAGCAGTGCGGGAGCCCTGGGCAATGAGCAGTTCTTC
v_call: TRBV10-1
d_call: NA
clone_size: NA
j_call: TRBJ2-1

cdr3_aa: CASREGGLEQFF
cdr3_nt: TGTGCCAGCAGGGAGGGTGGGCTTGAGCAGTTCTTC
v_call: TRBV12-3/TRBV12-4
d_call: NA
clone_size: NA
j_call: TRBJ2-1